One and the same sample provided the 8 T cell receptor beta chains below, sequenced in a study of cytomegalovirus exposure and HLA in healthy donors. The PCR was carried out with 60 Vbeta primers and 13 Jbeta primers. Sequencing used immunoSEQ multiplex PCR; TCRdb keeps in-frame clones, though not all of them. The sample includes about 150,000 clones, roughly 70% seen only once; the top ten take under 2%. The specimen was PBMCs. These TCRs come from a human donor in good health.

The CDR3 protein is CASSLPRTDEAFF. In DNA form, the CDR3 reads TGTGCCAGCAGCTTACCGAGGACAGATGAAGCTTTCTTT. The chain combines TRBV11-3 with TRBJ1-1, with D possibly being TRBD1 (6 bases). This CDR3 comprises 13 residues. Per the germline V gene, CDR1 is SGHNT and CDR2 is YENEEA. Trimming pared 2 bases from V and 7 bases from J, leaving 11 bases between.

The chain carries TRBV10-1 and TRBJ2-7; 9 bases match TRBD1. The germline gives CDR1 WNHNN, CDR2 SYGVQD (reference sequence). This CDR3 spans 12 amino acids. V lost 7 bases, J lost 9 bases, and 7 bases stayed unmatched. The DNA for the CDR3 is TGCGCCAGCACTATAAAGGACAGGGGGCAGTACTTC. This translates into CASTIKDRGQYF.

The chain couples TRBV10-3 to TRBJ2-5; 10 nucleotides match TRBD2. In germline, CDR1 is ENHRY, CDR2 SYGVKD. The CDR3 is made up of 14 amino acids. The V gene end was trimmed by 7 bases and the J gene end by 4 bases; junction bases not matched to a gene: 6. The CDR3 protein is CAIKSQREGETQYF. The CDR3 DNA reads TGTGCCATCAAGAGCCAGCGGGAGGGAGAGACCCAGTACTTC.

This clone was seen more than once but under ten times. The chain uses TRBV28 and TRBJ1-5; 8 bases agree with TRBD1. Germline V gene lookup returns CDR1 MDHEN and CDR2 SYDVKM. The CDR3 extends over 14 amino acids. Unmatched junction bases numbered 4, after V lost 7 bases and J lost 2 bases. The CDR3 DNA reads as TGTGCCAGCACGGGGGGACAGGGCAATCAGCCCCAGCATTTT. It is translated as CASTGGQGNQPQHF.

The rearrangement uses TRBV7-3 and TRBJ1-1; a possible D gene is TRBD1 (5 bases). The CDR3 sequence is 12 residues long. Trimming cost V 5 bases and J 10 bases, with 14 bases left between them. Looked up from germline, CDR1 is SGHTA and CDR2 is FQGTGA. The CDR3 DNA reads as TGTGCCAGCAGCCCCTCTGGGGGGACAGCTTTCTTT. Protein sequence: CASSPSGGTAFF. Using reference TRBV7-3 and TRBJ1-1 for the parts outside the CDR3, the full variable domain is GAGVSQTPSNKVTEKGKYVELRCDPISGHTALYWYRQSLGQGPEFLIYFQGTGAADDSGLPNDRFFAVRPEGSVSTLKIQRTERGDSAVYLCASSPSGGTAFFGQGTRLTVV.

The CDR3 nucleotides read TGCGCCAGCAGCGGTCTAGCGGGAGGAGTGGAGACCCAGTACTTC. It specifies CASSGLAGGVETQYF. The V gene is TRBV5-1, the J gene TRBJ2-5; 11 bases fit TRBD2. The CDR3 is made up of 15 amino acids. The ends lost 4 bases at V and 5 bases at J; junction bases unmatched: 7. Germline-derived CDR1 and CDR2 are SGHRS and YFSETQ. Using reference TRBV5-1 and TRBJ2-5 for the parts outside the CDR3, the full variable domain is KAGVTQTPRYLIKTRGQQVTLSCSPISGHRSVSWYQQTPGQGLQFLFEYFSETQRNKGNFPGRFSGRQFSNSRSEMNVSTLELGDSALYLCASSGLAGGVETQYFGPGTRLLVL.

The chain recombines TRBV4-3 with TRBJ2-3; D is unresolved. The CDR3 spans 15 residues. Germline V lookup: CDR1 LGHNA, CDR2 YSLEER. V was clipped by 0 bases and J by 2 bases, with 9 bases between them. The CDR3: CASSQDGQTTDTQYF. As DNA, the CDR3 is TGCGCCAGCAGCCAAGATGGGCAGACCACAGATACGCAGTATTTT.

There are a few counts of this clone. CDR3 in amino acids: CASSRERTGSEKLFF. For the CDR3, the DNA is TGTGCCAGCTCACGCGAGAGGACAGGAAGCGAAAAACTGTTTTTT. The chain uses TRBV18 and TRBJ1-4; TRBD1 agrees at 7 bases. This CDR3 comprises 15 residues. Germline loops: CDR1 KGHSH, CDR2 LQKENI. The V and J ends lost 4 bases and 8 bases, in that order; junction bases with no gene match: 10.